This TCR beta chain was recovered during a study of cytomegalovirus exposure and HLA in healthy donors. Findings and caveats of the study: Rarity held for most TCR sequences, but there were some public TCRs that occurred in many donors. An Asian-associated ancestry cluster reportedly showed fewer N-insertions than the approximately 630-donor mean in a later analysis. It emerged from a later analysis that several of the most significant clusters appeared to be linked to common viral pathogens.

With respect to this clone: The antigen is unknown.

Germline CDR1 is MNHNS and CDR2 is SASEGT. The CDR3 is 13 amino acids. V shed 5 bases, J shed 4 bases, and the junction held 3 bases outside the gene matches. Amplification used 60 Vbeta primers and 13 Jbeta primers. Data came from immunoSEQ multiplex PCR; TCRdb stores just in-frame clones and leaves some out. This table has 150,000 to 200,000 clones, about 90% appearing once. Sequencing input: PBMCs. This chain joins TRBV6-1 and TRBJ2-5; TRBD1 agrees at 8 bases. This TCR was recovered from a boy between 2 and 10 years old in good health and CMV-seronegative. CDR3 sequence reads: CASSMDRAETQYF. The DNA of the CDR3 is TGTGCCAGCAGTATGGACAGGGCAGAGACCCAGTACTTC.